This entry describes one T cell receptor beta chain. Its antigen is as yet unknown. The sample belongs to a study of T cells after posttransplantation cyclophosphamide. Treatment was busulfan-fludarabine conditioning, a marrow graft, and cyclophosphamide on days +3 and +4. Study findings and constraints: Recipient CMV seropositivity and CMV reactivation strongly tracked TRB clonality. Skin or GI-infiltrating T cells shared few TRB sequences with blood. Later blood repertoires were often dominated by clones from the donor CD8+ memory compartment.

V was pared by 0 bases and J by 7 bases, with 4 bases of the junction left unmatched. CDR1 is SGHRS, CDR2 YFSETQ, per germline. CDR3 length: 14 residues. The table came from immunoSEQ multiplex PCR; TCRdb's copy has only in-frame clones and leaves some out. The data contain more than 9,000 clones, roughly nine tenths of them singletons. The gene calls are TRBV5-1 and TRBJ1-3; 7 nucleotides match TRBD1. The sequencing here drew on CD4+ T cells sorted from PBMCs, taken after allogeneic stem cell transplant with posttransplant cyclophosphamide. The TCR originated in a male patient younger than 45 who received an allogeneic stem cell transplant from a related donor, was CMV-positive, and had acute GVHD only. Some T cells here may be from the graft donor. DNA for the CDR3: TGCGCCAGCAGCTTGGCAGGCAGGGGGAACACCATATATTTT. The encoded protein is CASSLAGRGNTIYF. Full variable domain (missing parts from reference TRBV5-1 and TRBJ1-3): KAGVTQTPRYLIKTRGQQVTLSCSPISGHRSVSWYQQTPGQGLQFLFEYFSETQRNKGNFPGRFSGRQFSNSRSEMNVSTLELGDSALYLCASSLAGRGNTIYFGEGSWLTVV.